The sequence of this T cell receptor beta chain was determined in a study of blood T cells in healthy people across ages. General observations from the study: Estimates based on one million T cells were treated as lower bounds. The lack of PBMC sorting stopped any conclusive naive versus antigen-experienced comparison. Naive CD4+ cell counts and diversity both ran higher in long-lived than in aged donors.

The table lists this clonotype with a few counts. Its matching antigen is unknown. Primed by a sample-barcoded 5' primer and a J-beta primer mix, a second PCR proceeded for roughly 7 to 12 cycles. TCRdb processed the 5' RACE reads anew with MiXCR; each CDR3 protein has one entry. The profile covers about 1.4 million distinct CDR3 sequences, with approximately 59% appearing a single time and 6.5% to 8% taken by the ten largest. The source of this sequence is a man aged 18 to 35 in good health. Sequences were obtained from blood.

The CDR3 is CSARGSGGYGYTF. In nucleotides, the CDR3 is TGCAGTGCTAGAGGGTCTGGCGGATATGGCTACACCTTC. The chain is built from TRBV20-1 and TRBJ1-2; no firm D call. The germline CDR1 and CDR2 sequences are DFQATT and SNEGSKA (reference sequence). The CDR3 sequence is 13 residues long. V lost 1 base to trimming and J lost 5 bases, with 11 bases between them.